The TCR beta chain described here comes from a study of blood T cell repertoires in COVID-19. Germline lookup yields CDR1 SNHLY and CDR2 FYNNEI. The CDR3 is made up of 13 amino acids. V shed 6 bases and J shed 2 bases, with 10 bases lying between them. Libraries were prepared by immunoSEQ multiplex PCR; TCRdb keeps only in-frame clonotypes and omits some of them. This repertoire shows around 310,000 clones, about nine tenths found once; its top ten account for over 9%. The sample was PBMCs or T cells enriched from blood (not recorded which). The genes are TRBV2 and TRBJ1-1, with D unresolved. The TCR comes from a woman aged 40-49 years who had recovered from COVID-19. The DNA for the CDR3 is TGTGCCAGCAGGGCACCGCCTAACACTGAAGCTTTCTTT. Its protein product is CASRAPPNTEAFF.